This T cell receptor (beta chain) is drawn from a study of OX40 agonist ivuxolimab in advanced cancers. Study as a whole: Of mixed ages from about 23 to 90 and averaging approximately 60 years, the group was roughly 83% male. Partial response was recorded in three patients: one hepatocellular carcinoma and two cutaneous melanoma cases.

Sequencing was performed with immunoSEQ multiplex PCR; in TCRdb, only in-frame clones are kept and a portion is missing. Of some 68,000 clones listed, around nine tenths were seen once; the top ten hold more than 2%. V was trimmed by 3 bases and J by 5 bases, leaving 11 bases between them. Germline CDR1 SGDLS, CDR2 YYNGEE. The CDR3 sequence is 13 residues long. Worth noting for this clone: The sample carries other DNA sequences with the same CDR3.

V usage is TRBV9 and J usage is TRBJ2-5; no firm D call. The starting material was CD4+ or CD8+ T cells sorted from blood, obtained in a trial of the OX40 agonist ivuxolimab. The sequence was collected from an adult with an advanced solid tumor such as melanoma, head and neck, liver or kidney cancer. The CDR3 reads CASSAVFGETQYF. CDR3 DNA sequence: TGTGCCAGCAGCGCGGTATTTGGGGAGACCCAGTACTTC.